There are a few counts of the clone carrying this T cell receptor (beta chain). Its matching antigen is unknown. The data belong to a study of T-cell reconstitution after alpha-beta-depleted transplantation in children. Germline V gene data show CDR1 as MGHDK and CDR2 as SYGVNS. The V and J ends lost 1 base and 0 bases respectively, with 4 bases between them. CDR3 size: 14 residues. Unique molecular identifiers tagged the TCRbeta library. MiXCR, run by TCRdb on the PCR reads, gives a single entry per CDR3 protein. Found here are some 350,000 distinct CDR3 sequences, roughly 15% of them singletons; the top ten hold roughly 40%. Study-level points and caveats: Several hundred expanded graft clones reportedly gave rise to the alpha-beta T cells present about two months after transplant. One year after transplant, T-cell counts and diversity came mostly from newly produced T cells.

Sequenced here: PBMCs, mostly from graft donor cells, sampled 360 days after TCRalphabeta/CD19-depleted stem cell transplant. The sequence was obtained from a male patient aged 2-15 years who had a stem cell transplant for acute lymphoblastic leukemia, so the T cells may come from the graft donor. V usage is TRBV25-1 and J usage is TRBJ1-5; D is uncertain. CDR3 amino acids: CASSEWGSNQPQHF. As DNA, the CDR3 is TGTGCCAGCAGTGAATGGGGTAGCAATCAGCCCCAGCATTTT.